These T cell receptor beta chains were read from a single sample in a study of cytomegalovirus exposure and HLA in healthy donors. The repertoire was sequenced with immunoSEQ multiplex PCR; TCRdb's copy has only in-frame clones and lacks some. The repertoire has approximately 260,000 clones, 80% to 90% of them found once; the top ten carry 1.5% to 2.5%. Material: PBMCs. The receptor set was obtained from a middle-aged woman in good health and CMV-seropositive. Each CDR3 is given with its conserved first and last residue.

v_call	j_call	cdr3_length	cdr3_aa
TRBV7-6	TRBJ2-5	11	CASSPLETQYF
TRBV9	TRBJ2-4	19	CASSVGPVDHVLGSHIQYF
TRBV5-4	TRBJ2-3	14	CASSLTDRADTQYF
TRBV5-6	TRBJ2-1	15	CASSLPGVPYNEQFF
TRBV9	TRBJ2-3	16	CASSPGDRGRADTQYF
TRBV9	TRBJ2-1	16	CASSARLAGGYNEQFF
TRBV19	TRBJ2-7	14	CASSVTGHSYEQYF
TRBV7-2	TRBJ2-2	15	CASSLMGSLTGELFF
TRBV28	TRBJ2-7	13	CASSSSGIWEQYF
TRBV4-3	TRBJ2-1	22	CASSQDPRGLAGGPVSYNEQFF
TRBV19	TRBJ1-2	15	CASSTSGTGVYGYTF
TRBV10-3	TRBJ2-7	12	CAISGWRNEQYF
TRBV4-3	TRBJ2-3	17	CASSQETSGRGTDTQYF
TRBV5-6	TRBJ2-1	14	CASSLEWLGDEQFF
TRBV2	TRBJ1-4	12	CASRLEVGLVFF
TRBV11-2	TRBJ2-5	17	CASSLVIAGLSKETQYF
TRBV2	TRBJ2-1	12	CASSDDSLREFF
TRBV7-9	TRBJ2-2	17	CASSPQSGSSNTGELFF
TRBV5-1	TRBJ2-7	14	CASSLEFAAYEQYF
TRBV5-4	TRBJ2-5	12	CASSLDTGTQYF